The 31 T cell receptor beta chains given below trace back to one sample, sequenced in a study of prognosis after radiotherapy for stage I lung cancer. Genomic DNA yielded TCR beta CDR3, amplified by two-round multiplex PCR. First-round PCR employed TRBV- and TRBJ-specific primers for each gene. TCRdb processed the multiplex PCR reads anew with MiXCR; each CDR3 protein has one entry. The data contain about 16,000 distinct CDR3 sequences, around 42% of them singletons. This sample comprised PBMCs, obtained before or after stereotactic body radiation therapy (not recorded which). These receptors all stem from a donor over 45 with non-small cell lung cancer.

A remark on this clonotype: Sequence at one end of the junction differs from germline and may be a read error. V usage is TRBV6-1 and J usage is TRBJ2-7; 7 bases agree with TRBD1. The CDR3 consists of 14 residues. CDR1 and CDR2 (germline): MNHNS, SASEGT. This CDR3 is CASSAGQRPYEQYF. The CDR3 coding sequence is TGTGCCAGCAGTGCGGGACAGCGGCCCTATGAGCAGTACTTC.

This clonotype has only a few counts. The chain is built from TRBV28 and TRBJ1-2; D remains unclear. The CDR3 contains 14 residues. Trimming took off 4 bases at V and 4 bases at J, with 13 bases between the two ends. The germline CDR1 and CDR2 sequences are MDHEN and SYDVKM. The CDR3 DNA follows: TGTGCCAGCAGTTACTCGAGGCTTGGCTATGGCTACACCTTC. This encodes CASSYSRLGYGYTF.

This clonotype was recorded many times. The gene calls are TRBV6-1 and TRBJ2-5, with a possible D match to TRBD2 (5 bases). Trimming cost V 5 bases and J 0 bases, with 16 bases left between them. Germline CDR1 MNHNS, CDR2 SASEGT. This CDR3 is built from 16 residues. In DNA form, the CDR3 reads TGTGCCAGCAGTCAAGGACGGGGATTCTACCAAGAGACCCAGTACTTC. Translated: CASSQGRGFYQETQYF.

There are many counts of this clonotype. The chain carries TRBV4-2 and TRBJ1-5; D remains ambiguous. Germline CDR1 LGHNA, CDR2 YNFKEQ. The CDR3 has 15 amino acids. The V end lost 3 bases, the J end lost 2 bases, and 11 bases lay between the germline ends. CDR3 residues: CASSQAFEGNQPQHF. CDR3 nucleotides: TGTGCCAGCAGCCAGGCGTTCGAGGGCAATCAGCCCCAGCATTTT.

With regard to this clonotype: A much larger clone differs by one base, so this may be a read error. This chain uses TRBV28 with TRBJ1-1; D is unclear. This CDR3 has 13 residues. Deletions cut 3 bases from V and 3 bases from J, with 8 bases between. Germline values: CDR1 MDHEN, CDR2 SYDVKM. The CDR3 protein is CASSFQCYTEAFF. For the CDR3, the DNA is TGTGCCAGCAGTTTCCAGTGTTACACTGAAGCTTTCTTT.

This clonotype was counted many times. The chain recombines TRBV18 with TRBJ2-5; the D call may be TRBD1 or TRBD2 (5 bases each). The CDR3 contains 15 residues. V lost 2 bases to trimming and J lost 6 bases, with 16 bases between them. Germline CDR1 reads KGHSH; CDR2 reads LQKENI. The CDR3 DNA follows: TGTGCCAGCTCACCAGGGTTTGCCAGGGAGAAGACCCAGTACTTC. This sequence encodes CASSPGFAREKTQYF.

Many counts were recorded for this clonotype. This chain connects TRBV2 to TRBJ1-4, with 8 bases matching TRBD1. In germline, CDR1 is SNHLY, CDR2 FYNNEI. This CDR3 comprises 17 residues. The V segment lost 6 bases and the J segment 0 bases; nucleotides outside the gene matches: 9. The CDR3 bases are TGTGCCAGCAGGACGGGACAGGCCCTTGCAACTAATGAAAAACTGTTTTTT. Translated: CASRTGQALATNEKLFF.

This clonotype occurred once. The CDR3 region has the DNA TGTGCCAGCAGCCAAAGAGACAGGGGGCTGGTAGAGACCCAGTACTTC. Translated, it gives CASSQRDRGLVETQYF. The gene calls are TRBV7-7 and TRBJ2-5; 10 bases agree with TRBD1. J gave up 4 bases and V 5 bases, and 10 bases lay outside the gene matches. This CDR3 has 16 residues. Germline CDR1 and CDR2: SSHAT and FNYEAQ (reference sequence).

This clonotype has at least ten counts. In DNA form, the CDR3 reads TGCAGTGCCATACGGGGGTTAGGGGAGCAGTACTTC. Translated: CSAIRGLGEQYF. V usage is TRBV20-1 and J usage is TRBJ2-7; D might be TRBD2 (6 bases). The CDR3 contains 12 residues. CDR1 DFQATT and CDR2 SNEGSKA come from the germline V gene (reference sequence). V was pared by 6 bases and J by 7 bases, with 16 bases between.

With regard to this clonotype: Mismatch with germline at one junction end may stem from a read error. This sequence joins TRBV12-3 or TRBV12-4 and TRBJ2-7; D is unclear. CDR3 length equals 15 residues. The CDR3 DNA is TGTTCCAGCAGTTTATTCCATGGTTCATCCTACGAGCAGTACTTC. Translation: CSSSLFHGSSYEQYF.

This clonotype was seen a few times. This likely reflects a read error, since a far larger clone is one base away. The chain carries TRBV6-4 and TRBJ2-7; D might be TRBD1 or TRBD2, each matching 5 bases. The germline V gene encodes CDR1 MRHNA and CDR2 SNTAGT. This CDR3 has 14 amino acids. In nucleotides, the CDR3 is TGTGCCAGCAGTGAAAATCCGGGGACCTACGGGCAGTACTTC. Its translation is CASSENPGTYGQYF.

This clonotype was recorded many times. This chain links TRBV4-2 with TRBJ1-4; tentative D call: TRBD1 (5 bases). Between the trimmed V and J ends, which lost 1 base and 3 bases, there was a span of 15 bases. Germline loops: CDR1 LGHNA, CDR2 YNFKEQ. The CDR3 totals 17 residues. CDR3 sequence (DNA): TGTGCCAGCAGCCAAGGAAGATCGGGGCCGGCTAATGAAAAACTGTTTTTT. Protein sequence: CASSQGRSGPANEKLFF.

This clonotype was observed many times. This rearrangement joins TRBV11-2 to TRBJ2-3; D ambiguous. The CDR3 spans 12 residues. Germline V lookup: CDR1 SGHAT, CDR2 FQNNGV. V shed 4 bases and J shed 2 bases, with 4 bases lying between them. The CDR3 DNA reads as TGTGCCAGCAGCTCTTACACAGATACGCAGTATTTT. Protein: CASSSYTDTQYF.

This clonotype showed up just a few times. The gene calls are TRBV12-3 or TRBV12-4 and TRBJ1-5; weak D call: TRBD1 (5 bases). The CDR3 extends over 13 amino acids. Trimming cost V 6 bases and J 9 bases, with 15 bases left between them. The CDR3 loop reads CASRRTLTAPQHF. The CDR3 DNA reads TGTGCCAGCAGACGGACACTTACGGCGCCCCAGCATTTT.

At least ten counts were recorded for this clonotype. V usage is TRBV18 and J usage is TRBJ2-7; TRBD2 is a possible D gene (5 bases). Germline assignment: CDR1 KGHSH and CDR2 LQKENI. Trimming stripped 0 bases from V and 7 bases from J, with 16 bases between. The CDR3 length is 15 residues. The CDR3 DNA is TGTGCCAGCTCACCACCGGACTTTTCCCTTGGGGAGCAGTACTTC. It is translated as CASSPPDFSLGEQYF. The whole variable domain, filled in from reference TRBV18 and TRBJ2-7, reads NAGVMQNPRHLVRRRGQEARLRCSPMKGHSHVYWYRQLPEEGLKFMVYLQKENIIDESGMPKERFSAEFPKEGPSILRIQQVVRGDSAAYFCASSPPDFSLGEQYFGPGTRLTVT.

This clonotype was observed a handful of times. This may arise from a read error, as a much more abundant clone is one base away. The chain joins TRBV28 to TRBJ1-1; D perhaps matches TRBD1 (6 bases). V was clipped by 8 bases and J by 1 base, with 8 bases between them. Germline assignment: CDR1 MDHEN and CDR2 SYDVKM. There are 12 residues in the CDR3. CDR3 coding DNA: TGTGCCAGCGGAGGGGGGAACACTGAAGCTTTCTTT. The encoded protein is CASGGGNTEAFF. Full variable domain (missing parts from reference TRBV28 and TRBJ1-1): DVKVTQSSRYLVKRTGEKVFLECVQDMDHENMFWYRQDPGLGLRLIYFSYDVKMKEKGDIPEGYSVSREKKERFSLILESASTNQTSMYLCASGGGNTEAFFGQGTRLTVV.

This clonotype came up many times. The chain's CDR3 is CSAAGTTNEQFF. CDR3 nucleotides: TGCAGTGCCGCCGGGACTACCAATGAGCAGTTCTTC. This chain connects TRBV20-1 to TRBJ2-1, with 7 bases aligning to TRBD2. The CDR3 is 12 residues long. Trimming cost V 6 bases and J 6 bases; bases outside gene matches: 5. Germline V CDR1 and CDR2: DFQATT, SNEGSKA (reference sequence).

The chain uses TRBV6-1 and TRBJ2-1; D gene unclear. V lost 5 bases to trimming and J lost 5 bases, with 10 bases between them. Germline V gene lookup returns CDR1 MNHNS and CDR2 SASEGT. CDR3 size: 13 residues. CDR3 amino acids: CASSTPPHNEQFF. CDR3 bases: TGTGCCAGCAGTACGCCCCCCCACAATGAGCAGTTCTTC.

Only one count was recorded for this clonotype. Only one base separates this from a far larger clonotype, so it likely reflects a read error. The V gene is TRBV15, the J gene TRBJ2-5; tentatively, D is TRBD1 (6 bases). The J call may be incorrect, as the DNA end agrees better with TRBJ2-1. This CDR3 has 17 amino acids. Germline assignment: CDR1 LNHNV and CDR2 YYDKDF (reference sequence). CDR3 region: CATSRVIDRCVGNEQFF. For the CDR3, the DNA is TGTGCCACCAGCAGAGTTATAGACAGGTGCGTGGGGAATGAGCAGTTCTTC.

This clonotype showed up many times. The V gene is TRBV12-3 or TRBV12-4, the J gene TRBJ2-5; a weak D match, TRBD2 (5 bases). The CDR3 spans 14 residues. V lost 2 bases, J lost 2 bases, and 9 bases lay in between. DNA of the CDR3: TGTGCCAGCAGTTTATCGGGCGGGCAAGAGACCCAGTACTTC. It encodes CASSLSGGQETQYF.

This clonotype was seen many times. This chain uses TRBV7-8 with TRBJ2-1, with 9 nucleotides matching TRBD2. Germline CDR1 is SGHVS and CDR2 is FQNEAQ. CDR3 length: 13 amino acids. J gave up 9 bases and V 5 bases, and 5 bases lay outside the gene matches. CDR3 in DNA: TGTGCCAGCAGCCCCGTAGCGGGGGCTGAGCAGTTCTTC. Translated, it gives CASSPVAGAEQFF.

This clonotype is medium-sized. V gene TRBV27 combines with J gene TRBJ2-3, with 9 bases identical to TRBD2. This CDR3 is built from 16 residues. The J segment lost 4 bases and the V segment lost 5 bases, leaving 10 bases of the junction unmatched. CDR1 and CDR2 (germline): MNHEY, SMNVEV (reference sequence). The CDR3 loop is CASSIAAGGRSDTQYF. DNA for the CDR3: TGTGCCAGCAGTATCGCGGCGGGGGGGCGTTCAGATACGCAGTATTTT.

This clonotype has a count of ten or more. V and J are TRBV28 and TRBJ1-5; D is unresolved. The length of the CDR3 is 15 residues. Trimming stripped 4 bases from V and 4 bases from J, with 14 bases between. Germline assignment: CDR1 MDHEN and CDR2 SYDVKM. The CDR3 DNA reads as TGTGCCAGCAGTTCGGCCCGAAATCGAAATCAGCCCCAGCATTTT. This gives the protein CASSSARNRNQPQHF.

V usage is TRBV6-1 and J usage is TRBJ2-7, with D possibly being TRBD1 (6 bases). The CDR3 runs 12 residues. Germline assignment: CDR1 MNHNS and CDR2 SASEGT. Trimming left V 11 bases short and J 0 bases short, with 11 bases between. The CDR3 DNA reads TGTGCCGCAGGACAGAACTCCTACGAGCAGTACTTC. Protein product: CAAGQNSYEQYF.

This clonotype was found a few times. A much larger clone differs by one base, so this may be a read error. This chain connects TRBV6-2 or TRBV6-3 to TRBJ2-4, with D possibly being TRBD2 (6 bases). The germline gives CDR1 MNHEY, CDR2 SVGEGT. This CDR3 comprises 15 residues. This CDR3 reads CDSSRGVLAKNIQYF. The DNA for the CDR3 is TGTGACAGCAGTCGCGGGGTCTTAGCCAAAAACATTCAGTACTTC.

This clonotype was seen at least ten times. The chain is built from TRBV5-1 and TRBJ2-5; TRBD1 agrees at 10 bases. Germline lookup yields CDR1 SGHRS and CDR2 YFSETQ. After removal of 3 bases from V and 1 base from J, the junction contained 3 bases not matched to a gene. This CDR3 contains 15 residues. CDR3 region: CASSSRTGGQETQYF. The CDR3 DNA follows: TGCGCCAGCAGCTCAAGGACAGGGGGCCAAGAGACCCAGTACTTC.

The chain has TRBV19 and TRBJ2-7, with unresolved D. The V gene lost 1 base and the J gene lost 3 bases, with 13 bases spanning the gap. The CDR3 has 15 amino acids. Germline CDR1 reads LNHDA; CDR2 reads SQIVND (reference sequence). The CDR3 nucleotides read TGTGCCAGTAGTATAGCAAGGGCGGCTTACTACGAGCAGTACTTC. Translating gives CASSIARAAYYEQYF.

As DNA, the CDR3 is TGTGCCAGCAGTTTATTAGGGGACAGGGCCGGTGGCTACACCTTC. Protein product: CASSLLGDRAGGYTF. The V call is TRBV27, the J call TRBJ1-2; 9 bases are a match to TRBD1. J was trimmed by 7 bases and V by 1 base; bases with no gene match: 7. The CDR3 is made up of 15 amino acids. Germline V gene data show CDR1 as MNHEY and CDR2 as SMNVEV (reference sequence).

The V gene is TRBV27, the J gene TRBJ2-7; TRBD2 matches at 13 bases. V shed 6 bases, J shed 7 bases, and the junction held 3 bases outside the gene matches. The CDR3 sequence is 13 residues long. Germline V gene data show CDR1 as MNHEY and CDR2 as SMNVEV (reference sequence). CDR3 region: CASRLTSGREQYF. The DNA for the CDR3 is TGTGCCAGCAGATTGACTAGCGGGAGGGAGCAGTACTTC.

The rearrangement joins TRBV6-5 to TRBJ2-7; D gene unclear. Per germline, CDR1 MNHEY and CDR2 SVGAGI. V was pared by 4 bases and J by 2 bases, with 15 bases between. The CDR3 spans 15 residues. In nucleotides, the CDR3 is TGTGCCAGCAGTTTGGGTGGGCCCGCCGCCTACGAGCAGTACTTC. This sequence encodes CASSLGGPAAYEQYF.

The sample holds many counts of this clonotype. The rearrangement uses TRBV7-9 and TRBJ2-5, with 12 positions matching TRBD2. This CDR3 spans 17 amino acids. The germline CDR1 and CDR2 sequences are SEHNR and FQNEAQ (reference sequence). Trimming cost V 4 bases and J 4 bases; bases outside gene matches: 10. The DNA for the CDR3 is TGTGCCAGCAGCTCGACTAGCGGGAGATCTAGGGGAGAGACCCAGTACTTC. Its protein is CASSSTSGRSRGETQYF.